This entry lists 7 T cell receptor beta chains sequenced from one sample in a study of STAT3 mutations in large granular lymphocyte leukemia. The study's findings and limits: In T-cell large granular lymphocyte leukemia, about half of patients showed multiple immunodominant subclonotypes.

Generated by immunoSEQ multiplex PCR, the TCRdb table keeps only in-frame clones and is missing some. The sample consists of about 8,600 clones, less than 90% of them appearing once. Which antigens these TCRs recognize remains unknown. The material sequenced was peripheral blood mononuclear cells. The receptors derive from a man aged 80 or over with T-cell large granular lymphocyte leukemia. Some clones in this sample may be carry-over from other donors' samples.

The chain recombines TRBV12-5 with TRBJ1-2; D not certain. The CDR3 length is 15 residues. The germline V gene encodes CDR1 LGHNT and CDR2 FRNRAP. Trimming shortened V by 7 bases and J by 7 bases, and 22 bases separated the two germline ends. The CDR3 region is CASAPTVGMGFGYTF. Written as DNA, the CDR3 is TGTGCTAGTGCCCCCACCGTAGGGATGGGGTTTGGCTACACCTTC.

The CDR3 region has the DNA TGTGCCAGCTCCAGCATTGGGGGGGGCGCAATCGTCCCTCAAGAGACCCAGTACTTC. Amino acid sequence: CASSSIGGGAIVPQETQYF. The chain uses TRBV18 and TRBJ2-5; the D gene is possibly TRBD2 (7 bases). Germline CDR1 and CDR2: KGHSH and LQKENI. This CDR3 region has 19 residues. Trimming cost V 6 bases and J 2 bases, with 28 bases left between them. Supplemented by reference TRBV18 and TRBJ2-5, the full variable domain reads NAGVMQNPRHLVRRRGQEARLRCSPMKGHSHVYWYRQLPEEGLKFMVYLQKENIIDESGMPKERFSAEFPKEGPSILRIQQVVRGDSAAYFCASSSIGGGAIVPQETQYFGPGTRLLVL.

The CDR3 DNA reads as TGTGCCAGCAGTCGGACCGATAGCTCCTACAATGAGCAGTTCTTC. This gives the protein CASSRTDSSYNEQFF. The chain has TRBV6-6 and TRBJ2-1, with D uncertain. Per the germline V gene, CDR1 is MNHNY and CDR2 is SVGAGI (reference sequence). This CDR3 has 15 residues. V lost 5 bases and J 0 bases, leaving 11 bases between the germline ends.

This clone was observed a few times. In DNA, the CDR3 is TGTGCCTGGTCGGGCGACAGGCGGGGAGGCTACACCTTC. Encoded protein: CAWSGDRRGGYTF. The genes are TRBV30 and TRBJ1-2, with a tentative D call TRBD1 (6 bases). Trimming removed 5 bases from V and 8 bases from J, with 18 bases in between. The CDR3 sequence is 13 residues long. Per germline, CDR1 GTSNPN and CDR2 SVGIG (reference sequence).

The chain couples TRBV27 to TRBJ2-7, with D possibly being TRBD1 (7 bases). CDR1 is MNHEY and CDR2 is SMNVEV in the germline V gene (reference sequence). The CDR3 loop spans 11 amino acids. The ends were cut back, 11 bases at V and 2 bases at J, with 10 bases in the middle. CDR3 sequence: CAAGQPYEQYF. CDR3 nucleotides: TGTGCCGCGGGACAGCCCTACGAGCAGTACTTC.

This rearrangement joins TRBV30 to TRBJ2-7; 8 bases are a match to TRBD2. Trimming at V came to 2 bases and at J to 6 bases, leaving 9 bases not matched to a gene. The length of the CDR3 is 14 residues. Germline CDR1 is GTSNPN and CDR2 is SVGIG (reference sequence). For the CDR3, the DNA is TGTGCCTGGAGTTCCGGGGGGGCGGTCGCCGAGCAGTACTTC. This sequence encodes CAWSSGGAVAEQYF.

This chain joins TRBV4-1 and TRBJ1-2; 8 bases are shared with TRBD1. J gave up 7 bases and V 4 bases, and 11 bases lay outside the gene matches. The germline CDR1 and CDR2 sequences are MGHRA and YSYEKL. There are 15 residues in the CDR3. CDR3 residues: CASSLAGGQAPGYTF. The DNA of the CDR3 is TGCGCCAGCAGCCTAGCAGGGGGACAGGCCCCTGGCTACACCTTC.